Listed below are T cell receptor beta chains from one sample, sequenced in a study of cytomegalovirus exposure and HLA in healthy donors. The assay was immunoSEQ multiplex PCR, and TCRdb's table has in-frame clones only and misses some. Of 95,000 to 110,000 clones listed, over 70% were seen once; the top ten hold approximately 2.2%. Specimen: PBMCs. These receptors were collected from a man aged 25 to 40 in good health and CMV-seronegative. Both conserved end residues are part of each CDR3. The order of the fields is clone size, V gene, J gene, CDR3 length, D gene, CDR3 protein, CDR3 DNA. The D gene is left open where the match is weak. The size of a clone is reported for some rows only, either as once, few or many, or as a class for expanded clones.

clone size: NA; V gene: TRBV28; J gene: TRBJ2-1; CDR3 length: 15; D gene: NA; CDR3 protein: CASSSPGHAYNEQFF; CDR3 DNA: TGTGCCAGCAGTTCCCCGGGACACGCTTACAATGAGCAGTTCTTC
clone size: few; V gene: TRBV19; J gene: TRBJ1-1; CDR3 length: 13; D gene: NA; CDR3 protein: CASKPSGYTEAFF; CDR3 DNA: TGTGCCAGTAAGCCTTCCGGGTACACTGAAGCTTTCTTT
clone size: once; V gene: TRBV18; J gene: TRBJ2-1; CDR3 length: 14; D gene: TRBD2; CDR3 protein: CASSPTAGRLEQFF; CDR3 DNA: TGTGCCAGCTCACCGACAGCGGGACGGTTGGAGCAGTTCTTC
clone size: NA; V gene: TRBV6-5; J gene: TRBJ2-1; CDR3 length: 11; D gene: TRBD1; CDR3 protein: CASRRQGEQFF; CDR3 DNA: TGTGCCAGCAGACGACAGGGTGAGCAGTTCTTC
clone size: many; V gene: TRBV7-2; J gene: TRBJ1-1; CDR3 length: 14; D gene: NA; CDR3 protein: CASSLQVVNTEAFF; CDR3 DNA: TGTGCCAGCAGCTTACAGGTTGTGAACACTGAAGCTTTCTTT
clone size: NA; V gene: TRBV5-4; J gene: TRBJ2-3; CDR3 length: 16; D gene: TRBD2; CDR3 protein: CASSLALAGMTDTQYF; CDR3 DNA: TGTGCCAGCAGCTTGGCCCTAGCGGGGATGACAGATACGCAGTATTTT
clone size: NA; V gene: TRBV7-2; J gene: TRBJ1-2; CDR3 length: 15; D gene: TRBD1; CDR3 protein: CASSLVRDRVYGYTF; CDR3 DNA: TGTGCCAGCAGCTTAGTACGGGACAGGGTCTATGGCTACACCTTC
clone size: NA; V gene: TRBV6-5; J gene: TRBJ1-2; CDR3 length: 14; D gene: NA; CDR3 protein: CASSPGEIRYGYTF; CDR3 DNA: TGTGCCAGCAGTCCCGGAGAGATACGGTATGGCTACACCTTC
clone size: NA; V gene: TRBV28; J gene: TRBJ2-7; CDR3 length: 14; D gene: TRBD1; CDR3 protein: CASSFIGGRDEQYF; CDR3 DNA: TGTGCCAGCAGTTTTATAGGGGGCAGGGACGAGCAGTACTTC
clone size: NA; V gene: TRBV9; J gene: TRBJ1-1; CDR3 length: 15; D gene: NA; CDR3 protein: CASSVVAAMNTEAFF; CDR3 DNA: TGTGCCAGCAGCGTAGTAGCCGCTATGAACACTGAAGCTTTCTTT
clone size: NA; V gene: TRBV2; J gene: TRBJ2-5; CDR3 length: 17; D gene: NA; CDR3 protein: CASSEISWRQSEETQYF; CDR3 DNA: TGTGCCAGCAGTGAGATAAGTTGGAGACAGAGCGAAGAGACCCAGTACTTC
clone size: NA; V gene: TRBV5-1; J gene: TRBJ2-5; CDR3 length: 14; D gene: NA; CDR3 protein: CASSSTLGGETQYF; CDR3 DNA: TGCGCCAGCAGCTCCACTCTAGGGGGAGAGACCCAGTACTTC
clone size: NA; V gene: TRBV30; J gene: TRBJ1-3; CDR3 length: 11; D gene: NA; CDR3 protein: CGRRQGNTIYF; CDR3 DNA: TGTGGACGGAGGCAGGGAAACACCATATATTTT
clone size: once; V gene: TRBV6-5; J gene: TRBJ1-2; CDR3 length: 15; D gene: TRBD1; CDR3 protein: CASSSPRDRDYGYTF; CDR3 DNA: TGTGCCAGCAGTTCCCCAAGGGACAGGGACTATGGCTACACCTTC
clone size: once; V gene: TRBV11-2; J gene: TRBJ2-1; CDR3 length: 12; D gene: TRBD2; CDR3 protein: CASSLSGLVGVF; CDR3 DNA: TGTGCCAGCAGCCTATCTGGACTAGTAGGGGTCTTC
clone size: NA; V gene: TRBV5-1; J gene: TRBJ2-7; CDR3 length: 14; D gene: NA; CDR3 protein: CASRVGTNAYEQYF; CDR3 DNA: TGCGCCAGCAGGGTTGGGACAAACGCCTACGAGCAGTACTTC
clone size: NA; V gene: TRBV5-1; J gene: TRBJ2-3; CDR3 length: 15; D gene: NA; CDR3 protein: CASSLGATRTDTQYF; CDR3 DNA: TGCGCCAGCAGCTTGGGGGCTACGCGCACAGATACGCAGTATTTT
clone size: few; V gene: TRBV25-1; J gene: TRBJ1-1; CDR3 length: 15; D gene: TRBD1; CDR3 protein: CASSGRQGANTEAFF; CDR3 DNA: TGTGCCAGCAGTGGGCGACAGGGAGCGAACACTGAAGCTTTCTTT
clone size: NA; V gene: TRBV28; J gene: TRBJ1-3; CDR3 length: 10; D gene: NA; CDR3 protein: CAVSGNTIYF; CDR3 DNA: TGTGCCGTGAGTGGAAACACCATATATTTT
clone size: NA; V gene: TRBV27; J gene: TRBJ1-1; CDR3 length: 13; D gene: NA; CDR3 protein: CASSRGSGTEAFF; CDR3 DNA: TGTGCCAGCTCCCGGGGCAGCGGGACTGAAGCTTTCTTT
clone size: NA; V gene: TRBV9; J gene: TRBJ2-7; CDR3 length: 16; D gene: TRBD2; CDR3 protein: CASSPGTSGSIYEQYF; CDR3 DNA: TGTGCCAGCAGCCCCGGGACTAGCGGGTCGATCTACGAGCAGTACTTC
clone size: once; V gene: TRBV15; J gene: TRBJ1-6; CDR3 length: 13; D gene: NA; CDR3 protein: CATSRDIHSPLHF; CDR3 DNA: TGTGCCACCAGCAGAGATATCCATTCACCCCTCCACTTT
clone size: once; V gene: TRBV30; J gene: TRBJ2-6; CDR3 length: 18; D gene: TRBD1; CDR3 protein: CAWTEGQGRLSGANVLTF; CDR3 DNA: TGTGCCTGGACCGAGGGACAGGGGAGGTTGAGTGGGGCCAACGTCCTGACTTTC
clone size: NA; V gene: TRBV7-9; J gene: TRBJ2-2; CDR3 length: 16; D gene: NA; CDR3 protein: CASSPTRAFYTGELFF; CDR3 DNA: TGTGCCAGCAGCCCCACGAGGGCTTTCTACACCGGGGAGCTGTTTTTT
clone size: NA; V gene: TRBV27; J gene: TRBJ1-5; CDR3 length: 14; D gene: NA; CDR3 protein: CATWGGEGNQPQHF; CDR3 DNA: TGTGCCACCTGGGGGGGGGAGGGCAATCAGCCCCAGCATTTT
clone size: NA; V gene: TRBV11-2; J gene: TRBJ2-7; CDR3 length: 16; D gene: TRBD2; CDR3 protein: CASSSPRTSGIYEQYF; CDR3 DNA: TGTGCCAGCAGCTCCCCCAGGACTAGCGGGATCTACGAGCAGTACTTC
clone size: NA; V gene: TRBV7-6; J gene: TRBJ1-5; CDR3 length: 12; D gene: NA; CDR3 protein: CASSLSGGGQHF; CDR3 DNA: TGTGCCAGCAGCTTATCGGGGGGCGGCCAGCATTTT
clone size: NA; V gene: TRBV5-1; J gene: TRBJ1-2; CDR3 length: 15; D gene: NA; CDR3 protein: CASSLDLGVDYGYTF; CDR3 DNA: TGCGCCAGCAGCTTGGATCTCGGGGTCGACTATGGCTACACCTTC
clone size: NA; V gene: TRBV6-1; J gene: TRBJ2-2; CDR3 length: 13; D gene: NA; CDR3 protein: CASSPTDTGELFF; CDR3 DNA: TGTGCCAGCAGCCCTACAGACACCGGGGAGCTGTTTTTT
clone size: NA; V gene: TRBV7-8; J gene: TRBJ2-2; CDR3 length: 15; D gene: TRBD2; CDR3 protein: CASSLIGGDTGELFF; CDR3 DNA: TGTGCCAGCAGCTTAATCGGGGGGGACACCGGGGAGCTGTTTTTT
clone size: few; V gene: TRBV9; J gene: TRBJ2-5; CDR3 length: 15; D gene: TRBD2; CDR3 protein: CASSGGSSGEETQYF; CDR3 DNA: TGTGCCAGCAGCGGCGGGTCTAGCGGGGAGGAGACCCAGTACTTC
clone size: NA; V gene: TRBV5-1; J gene: TRBJ2-3; CDR3 length: 14; D gene: TRBD2; CDR3 protein: CASSFGGAQDTQYF; CDR3 DNA: TGCGCCAGCAGCTTCGGGGGGGCCCAAGATACGCAGTATTTT
clone size: NA; V gene: TRBV5-4; J gene: TRBJ2-7; CDR3 length: 15; D gene: NA; CDR3 protein: CASSLGGQDSYEQYF; CDR3 DNA: TGTGCCAGCAGCCTAGGGGGACAAGATTCCTACGAGCAGTACTTC
clone size: NA; V gene: TRBV28; J gene: TRBJ2-1; CDR3 length: 16; D gene: TRBD2; CDR3 protein: CASSPSWGGGRYEQFF; CDR3 DNA: TGTGCCAGCAGTCCCTCCTGGGGCGGGGGGAGATATGAGCAGTTCTTC
clone size: NA; V gene: TRBV6-5; J gene: TRBJ2-7; CDR3 length: 14; D gene: NA; CDR3 protein: CASSYFPSSDEQYF; CDR3 DNA: TGTGCCAGCAGTTACTTTCCTAGTAGTGACGAGCAGTACTTC
clone size: NA; V gene: TRBV29-1; J gene: TRBJ2-5; CDR3 length: 14; D gene: TRBD1; CDR3 protein: CSVDDRGRGETQYF; CDR3 DNA: TGCAGCGTTGACGACAGGGGGCGCGGAGAGACCCAGTACTTC
clone size: few; V gene: TRBV5-4; J gene: TRBJ2-7; CDR3 length: 13; D gene: NA; CDR3 protein: CASSPGGGSEQYF; CDR3 DNA: TGTGCCAGCAGCCCCGGTGGGGGGTCCGAGCAGTACTTC
clone size: NA; V gene: TRBV28; J gene: TRBJ2-5; CDR3 length: 15; D gene: NA; CDR3 protein: CASSFSAGNQETQYF; CDR3 DNA: TGTGCCAGCAGTTTCTCCGCAGGAAACCAAGAGACCCAGTACTTC
clone size: NA; V gene: TRBV2; J gene: TRBJ2-1; CDR3 length: 15; D gene: TRBD2; CDR3 protein: CASSGPSGVNNEQFF; CDR3 DNA: TGTGCCAGCAGTGGGCCAAGCGGGGTGAATAATGAGCAGTTCTTC
clone size: once; V gene: TRBV6-1; J gene: TRBJ2-5; CDR3 length: 14; D gene: TRBD2; CDR3 protein: CACRSSGSAETQYF; CDR3 DNA: TGTGCCTGCCGAAGTAGCGGGAGCGCAGAGACCCAGTACTTC
clone size: few; V gene: TRBV15; J gene: TRBJ1-2; CDR3 length: 15; D gene: NA; CDR3 protein: CATSRDPEPNYGYTF; CDR3 DNA: TGTGCCACCAGCAGAGACCCAGAACCTAACTATGGCTACACCTTC
clone size: once; V gene: TRBV4-1; J gene: TRBJ1-3; CDR3 length: 16; D gene: NA; CDR3 protein: CASSQGRGYSGNTIYF; CDR3 DNA: TGCGCCAGCAGCCAAGGAAGGGGCTACTCTGGAAACACCATATATTTT
clone size: NA; V gene: TRBV2; J gene: TRBJ2-3; CDR3 length: 15; D gene: TRBD2; CDR3 protein: CASSGGTSGVDTQYF; CDR3 DNA: TGTGCCAGCAGTGGCGGGACTAGCGGGGTGGATACGCAGTATTTT
clone size: once; V gene: TRBV5-6; J gene: TRBJ1-2; CDR3 length: 14; D gene: NA; CDR3 protein: CASSPGGVSYGYTF; CDR3 DNA: TGTGCCAGCAGCCCCGGCGGGGTTTCCTATGGCTACACCTTC
clone size: NA; V gene: TRBV4-1; J gene: TRBJ1-1; CDR3 length: 12; D gene: TRBD1; CDR3 protein: CASKTGGTEAFF; CDR3 DNA: TGCGCCAGCAAAACAGGGGGCACTGAAGCTTTCTTT
clone size: NA; V gene: TRBV7-2; J gene: TRBJ1-4; CDR3 length: 16; D gene: NA; CDR3 protein: CASSPEGTITNEKLFF; CDR3 DNA: TGTGCCAGCAGCCCCGAGGGGACAATAACTAATGAAAAACTGTTTTTT
clone size: NA; V gene: TRBV7-6; J gene: TRBJ2-1; CDR3 length: 16; D gene: NA; CDR3 protein: CASSLESGVVWNEQFF; CDR3 DNA: TGTGCCAGCAGCTTAGAGAGCGGAGTGGTTTGGAATGAGCAGTTCTTC
clone size: NA; V gene: TRBV7-9; J gene: TRBJ1-5; CDR3 length: 15; D gene: NA; CDR3 protein: CASSLASQGDQPQHF; CDR3 DNA: TGTGCCAGCAGCTTAGCGTCACAGGGCGATCAGCCCCAGCATTTT
clone size: NA; V gene: TRBV5-1; J gene: TRBJ1-1; CDR3 length: 16; D gene: NA; CDR3 protein: CASSLSPGQLNTEAFF; CDR3 DNA: TGCGCCAGCAGCTTAAGCCCTGGACAGTTGAACACTGAAGCTTTCTTT
clone size: NA; V gene: TRBV10-1; J gene: TRBJ2-7; CDR3 length: 16; D gene: NA; CDR3 protein: CASSETRGDISYEQYF; CDR3 DNA: TGCGCCAGCAGTGAAACCAGGGGCGACATTTCCTACGAGCAGTACTTC
clone size: NA; V gene: TRBV4-2; J gene: TRBJ2-1; CDR3 length: 17; D gene: TRBD2; CDR3 protein: CASSQEASGGAYNEQFF; CDR3 DNA: TGTGCCAGCAGCCAAGAAGCTAGCGGGGGGGCCTACAATGAGCAGTTCTTC
clone size: NA; V gene: TRBV30; J gene: TRBJ1-2; CDR3 length: 13; D gene: NA; CDR3 protein: CAWSVGSYGGYTF; CDR3 DNA: TGTGCCTGGAGTGTAGGTTCCTACGGGGGCTACACCTTC